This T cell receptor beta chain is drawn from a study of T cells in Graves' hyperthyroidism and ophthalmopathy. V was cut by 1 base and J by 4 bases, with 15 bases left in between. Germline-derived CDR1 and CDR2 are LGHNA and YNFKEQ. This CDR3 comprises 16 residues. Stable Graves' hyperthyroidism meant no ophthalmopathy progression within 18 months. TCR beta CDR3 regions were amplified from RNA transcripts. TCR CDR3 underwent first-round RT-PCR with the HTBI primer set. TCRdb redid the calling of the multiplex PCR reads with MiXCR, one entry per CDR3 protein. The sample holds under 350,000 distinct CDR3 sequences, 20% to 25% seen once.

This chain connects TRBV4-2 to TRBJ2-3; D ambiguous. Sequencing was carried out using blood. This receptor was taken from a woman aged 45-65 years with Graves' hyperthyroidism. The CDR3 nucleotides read TGTGCCAGCAGCCAAGGGTCTCTGGATTGGGCAGATACGCAGTATTTT. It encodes CASSQGSLDWADTQYF.